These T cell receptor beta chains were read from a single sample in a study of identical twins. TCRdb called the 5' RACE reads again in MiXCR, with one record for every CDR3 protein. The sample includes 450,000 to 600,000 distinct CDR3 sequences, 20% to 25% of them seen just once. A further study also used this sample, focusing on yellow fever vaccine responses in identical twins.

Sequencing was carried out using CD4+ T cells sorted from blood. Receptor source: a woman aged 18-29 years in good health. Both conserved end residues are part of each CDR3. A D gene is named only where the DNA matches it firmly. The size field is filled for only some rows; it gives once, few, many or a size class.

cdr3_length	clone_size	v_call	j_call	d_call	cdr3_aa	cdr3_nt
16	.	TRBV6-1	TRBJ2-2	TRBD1	CATRRATGSDTGELFF	TGTGCCACCCGTAGGGCGACAGGGTCGGACACCGGGGAGCTGTTTTTT
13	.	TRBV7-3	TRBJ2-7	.	CASSPGLNYEQYF	TGTGCCAGCAGCCCGGGACTTAACTACGAGCAGTACTTC
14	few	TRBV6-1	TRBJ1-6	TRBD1	CASRLWTGNSPLHF	TGTGCCAGCAGACTCTGGACAGGGAATTCACCCCTCCACTTT
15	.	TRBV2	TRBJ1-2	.	CASSPRHNPNYGYTF	TGTGCCAGCAGCCCCCGACACAACCCTAACTATGGCTACACCTTC
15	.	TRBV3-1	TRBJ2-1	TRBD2	CACSPWTSGRDEQFF	TGTGCCTGCAGCCCCTGGACTAGCGGGAGGGACGAGCAGTTCTTC
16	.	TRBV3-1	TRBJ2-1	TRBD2	CASSPGTSGRVNEQFF	TGTGCCAGCAGCCCCGGGACTAGCGGGAGGGTTAATGAGCAGTTCTTC
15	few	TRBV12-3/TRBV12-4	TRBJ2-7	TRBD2	CASSLREDGSYEQYF	TGTGCCAGCAGTTTACGGGAGGACGGGTCCTACGAGCAGTACTTC
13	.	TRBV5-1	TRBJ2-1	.	CASTRPDYNEQFF	TGCGCCAGCACAAGGCCAGACTACAATGAGCAGTTCTTC
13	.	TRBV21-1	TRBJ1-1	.	CASSKEGQAKAFF	TGTGCCAGCAGCAAAGAGGGACAGGCGAAGGCTTTCTTT
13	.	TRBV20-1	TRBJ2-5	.	CSASWPPIETQYF	TGCAGTGCGTCTTGGCCGCCAATAGAGACCCAGTACTTC
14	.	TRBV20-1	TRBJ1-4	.	CSARGRRINEKLFF	TGCAGTGCTAGAGGGCGGCGTATCAATGAAAAACTGTTTTTT
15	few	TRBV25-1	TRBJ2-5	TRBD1	CASSVLGQGEETQYF	TGTGCCAGCAGTGTCCTAGGACAGGGGGAAGAGACCCAGTACTTC
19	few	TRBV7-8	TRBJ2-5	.	CASSSRPLLRVPIGETQYF	TGTGCCAGCAGCTCACGCCCCTTATTAAGGGTACCTATAGGGGAGACCCAGTACTTC
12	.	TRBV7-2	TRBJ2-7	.	CASSLTAYEQYF	TGTGCCAGCAGCTTAACCGCCTACGAGCAGTACTTC
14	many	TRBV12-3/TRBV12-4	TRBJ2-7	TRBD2	CASSRTSGNYEQYF	TGTGCCAGCAGTAGGACTAGCGGGAACTACGAGCAGTACTTC
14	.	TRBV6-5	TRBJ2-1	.	CASSSTRPYNEQFF	TGTGCCAGCAGTTCGACTAGGCCCTACAATGAGCAGTTCTTC
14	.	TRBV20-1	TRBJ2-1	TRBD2	CSARVAGSYNEQFF	TGCAGTGCTAGAGTAGCGGGGAGTTACAATGAGCAGTTCTTC
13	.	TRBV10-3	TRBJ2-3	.	CAISRDGTDTQYF	TGTGCCATCAGTCGGGATGGGACAGATACGCAGTATTTT
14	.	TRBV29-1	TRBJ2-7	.	CSAIPGRGPYEQYF	TGCAGCGCAATCCCGGGACGGGGACCCTACGAGCAGTACTTC
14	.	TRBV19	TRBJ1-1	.	CASSIIQGNTEAFF	TGTGCCAGTAGTATAATACAGGGGAACACTGAAGCTTTCTTT
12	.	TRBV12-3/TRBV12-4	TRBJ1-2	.	CASSLGYLVGTF	TGTGCCAGCAGTTTGGGATACCTGGTCGGCACCTTC
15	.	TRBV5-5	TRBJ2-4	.	CASSPYRTDGDIQYF	TGTGCCAGCAGCCCCTATAGGACGGACGGGGACATTCAGTACTTC
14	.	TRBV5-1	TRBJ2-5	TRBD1	CASSSEGAGETQYF	TGCGCCAGCAGCTCCGAGGGGGCCGGGGAGACCCAGTACTTC
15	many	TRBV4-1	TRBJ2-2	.	CASSMTRLNTGELFF	TGCGCCAGCAGCATGACTAGGTTAAACACCGGGGAGCTGTTTTTT
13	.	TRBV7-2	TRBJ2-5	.	CASSLAVWETQYF	TGTGCCAGCAGCTTAGCGGTATGGGAGACCCAGTACTTC
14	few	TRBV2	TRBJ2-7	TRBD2	CASRGGNQLEEQYF	TGTGCCAGCCGCGGGGGGAACCAGTTGGAGGAGCAGTACTTC
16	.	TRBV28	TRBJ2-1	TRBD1	CASSLFRDRAYNEQFF	TGTGCCAGCAGCCTATTCCGGGACAGAGCATACAATGAGCAGTTCTTC
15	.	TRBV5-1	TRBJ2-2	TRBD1	CASSTGNRGTGELFF	TGCGCCAGCAGTACTGGGAACAGGGGCACCGGGGAGCTGTTTTTT
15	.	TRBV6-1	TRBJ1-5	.	CASRSGAFSNQPQHF	TGTGCCAGCAGGTCAGGGGCCTTCTCCAATCAGCCCCAGCATTTT
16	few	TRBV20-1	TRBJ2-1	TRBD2	CSARDWSSGTYNEQFF	TGCAGTGCTAGAGATTGGTCTAGCGGAACCTACAATGAGCAGTTCTTC
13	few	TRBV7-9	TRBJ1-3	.	CASSLAAANTIYF	TGTGCCAGCAGCTTAGCTGCAGCAAACACCATATATTTT
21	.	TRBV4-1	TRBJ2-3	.	CASSQEGLKGVLIMVADTQYF	TGCGCCAGCAGCCAAGAAGGGTTGAAGGGGGTACTCATTATGGTGGCAGATACGCAGTATTTT
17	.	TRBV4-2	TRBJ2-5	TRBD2	CASSQEASGGAGETQYF	TGTGCCAGCAGCCAAGAGGCTAGCGGGGGGGCCGGAGAGACCCAGTACTTC
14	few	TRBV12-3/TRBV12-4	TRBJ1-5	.	CASSFRQTSQPQHF	TGTGCCAGCAGTTTTAGACAGACTAGTCAGCCCCAGCATTTT
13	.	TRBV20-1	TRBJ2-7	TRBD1	CSANRGPTYEQYF	TGCAGTGCTAACAGGGGACCCACCTACGAGCAGTACTTC
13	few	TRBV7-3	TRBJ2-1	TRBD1	CASSRGQGNEQFF	TGTGCCAGCAGCCGTGGACAGGGCAATGAGCAGTTCTTC
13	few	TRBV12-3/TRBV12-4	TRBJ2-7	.	CASTPAGSYEQYF	TGTGCCAGCACCCCAGCGGGTTCCTACGAGCAGTACTTC
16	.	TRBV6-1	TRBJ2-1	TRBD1	CASSPIGDRVYNEQFF	TGTGCCAGCAGCCCGATTGGGGACAGGGTGTACAATGAGCAGTTCTTC
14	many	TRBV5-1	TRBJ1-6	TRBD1	CASSSTGFNSPLHF	TGCGCCAGCAGCTCGACAGGGTTTAATTCACCCCTCCACTTT
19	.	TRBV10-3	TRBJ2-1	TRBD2	CAISDFGGLAETSYNEQFF	TGTGCCATCAGTGATTTCGGGGGACTAGCGGAGACTTCCTACAATGAGCAGTTCTTC
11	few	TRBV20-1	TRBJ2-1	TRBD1	CSATGTGGRFF	TGCAGTGCTACAGGGACAGGGGGCCGGTTCTTC
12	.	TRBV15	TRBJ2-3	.	CATSRETDTQYF	TGTGCCACCAGCAGGGAAACAGATACGCAGTATTTT
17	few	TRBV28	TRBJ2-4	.	CASSLGWDNLAKNIQYF	TGTGCCAGCAGTTTAGGGTGGGACAACCTAGCCAAAAACATTCAGTACTTC
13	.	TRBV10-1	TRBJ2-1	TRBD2	CASSESLAAEQFF	TGCGCCAGCAGTGAGTCGCTAGCGGCTGAGCAGTTCTTC
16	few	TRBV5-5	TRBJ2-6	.	CASSLGEGSGANVLTF	TGTGCCAGCAGCTTGGGAGAGGGATCTGGGGCCAACGTCCTGACTTTC
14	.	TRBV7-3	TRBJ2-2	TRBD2	CASSELAGRAELFF	TGTGCCAGCAGCGAACTAGCGGGGCGGGCGGAGCTGTTTTTT
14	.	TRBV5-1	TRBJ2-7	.	CASSLDGRDYEQYF	TGCGCCAGCAGCTTGGATGGACGGGACTACGAGCAGTACTTC
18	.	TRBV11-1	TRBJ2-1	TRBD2	CASSLGGGSGMNYNEQFF	TGTGCCAGCAGCTTAGGGGGGGGGAGCGGGATGAACTACAATGAGCAGTTCTTC
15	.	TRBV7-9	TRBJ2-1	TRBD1	CASSHRGLGHNEQFF	TGTGCCAGCAGCCACAGGGGGTTGGGTCACAATGAGCAGTTCTTC
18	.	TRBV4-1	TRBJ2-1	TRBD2	CASSQSFAGTSGAGEQFF	TGCGCCAGCAGCCAAAGTTTCGCCGGGACTAGCGGGGCGGGGGAGCAGTTCTTC
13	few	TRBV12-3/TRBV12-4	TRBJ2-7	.	CASSLLAGRVQYF	TGTGCCAGCAGTTTGCTCGCGGGAAGGGTGCAGTACTTC
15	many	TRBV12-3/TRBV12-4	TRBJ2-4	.	CASSSPGLFKNIQYF	TGTGCCAGCAGTTCCCCGGGACTTTTCAAAAACATTCAGTACTTC
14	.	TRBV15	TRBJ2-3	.	CATSRDSGTDTQYF	TGTGCCACCAGCAGAGATTCCGGAACAGATACGCAGTATTTT
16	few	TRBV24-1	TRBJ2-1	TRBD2	CATSEYSGRPANEQFF	TGTGCCACCAGTGAATATAGCGGGCGACCGGCCAATGAGCAGTTCTTC
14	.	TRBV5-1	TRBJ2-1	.	CASSFLGGDNEQFF	TGCGCCAGCAGCTTTTTAGGGGGGGACAATGAGCAGTTCTTC
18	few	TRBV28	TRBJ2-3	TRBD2	CASIPPGRSGGAGDTQYF	TGTGCCAGCATTCCACCGGGCCGAAGCGGGGGGGCTGGAGATACGCAGTATTTT
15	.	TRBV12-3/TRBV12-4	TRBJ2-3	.	CASSPWSGFTDTQYF	TGTGCCAGCAGTCCCTGGTCGGGGTTCACAGATACGCAGTATTTT
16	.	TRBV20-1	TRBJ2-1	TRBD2	CSARDGTSAQYNEQFF	TGCAGTGCTAGAGATGGGACTAGCGCGCAGTACAATGAGCAGTTCTTC